This T cell receptor beta chain originates from a study of Ad26.COV2.S vaccination and SARS-CoV-2 variants. Across the study: Enrolled in COV1001, the donor was in the Ad26.COV2.S trial arm, which received the vaccine. Study-wide findings and caveats: Similar non-spike TCR breadth was observed in recipients of vaccine and of placebo. Vaccine recipients showed a spike-specific TCR breadth that was higher than in placebo recipients. In vaccinated individuals, spike-specific CD8+ and CD4+ T cell responses reportedly displayed substantial breadth.

Assay: immunoSEQ multiplex PCR; the TCRdb copy retains only in-frame clones and omits some. The top ten hold around 1.4% of the sample, which has about 680,000 clones, approximately 88% seen once. With V trimmed by 5 bases and J by 3 bases, 4 bases remained unmatched. The CDR3 sequence is 13 residues long. Germline CDR1 is SGHNT and CDR2 is YYREEE (reference sequence). The treatment is: some 19 received Ad26.COV2.S at low or high dose, single or two shots; 5 received placebo; per-sample allocation not given. Samples analyzed were those drawn on day 63 after the first vaccine or placebo injection. To note about this clone: What it recognizes is unknown.

The material was peripheral blood, obtained in a trial of Ad26.COV2.S vaccine versus placebo. The receptor's source is a person between 18 and 65 years old who received the Ad26.COV2.S COVID-19 vaccine or a placebo. The chain is built from TRBV5-4 and TRBJ2-7, with 8 nucleotides matching TRBD1. CDR3 in amino acids: CASSRQGIYEQYF. The CDR3, as DNA: TGTGCCAGCAGTCGACAGGGGATCTACGAGCAGTACTTC.